Presented here are 14 T cell receptor beta chains from one specimen sequenced in a study of cytomegalovirus exposure and HLA in healthy donors. The PCR was carried out with 60 Vbeta primers and 13 Jbeta primers. Some clones are missing from TCRdb's copy, which holds only in-frame ones; the method was immunoSEQ multiplex PCR. The sample holds approximately 160,000 clones, roughly 85% seen once. Sequencing used PBMCs. Source of these receptors: a man younger than 35 in good health and CMV-seropositive.

This chain connects TRBV27 to TRBJ2-1; tentative D call: TRBD2 (7 bases). From germline, CDR1 is MNHEY and CDR2 SMNVEV (reference sequence). This CDR3 region has 19 residues. Trimming shortened V by 4 bases and J by 1 base, and 23 bases separated the two germline ends. CDR3 bases: TGTGCCAGCAGTTCGTCTCTAGTGGGGGGGCTTGGGTCCTACAATGAGCAGTTCTTC. Amino acids: CASSSSLVGGLGSYNEQFF.

V and J are TRBV27 and TRBJ2-5; 10 bases match TRBD1. The J call may not be correct, given that the DNA end is closer to TRBJ2-7. From germline, CDR1 is MNHEY and CDR2 SMNVEV (reference sequence). The CDR3 loop spans 21 amino acids. CDR3 DNA: TGTGCCAGCAGTTTCAACGCCCCGGGACAGGGGAGGGGATCTCGCTCCTACGAGCAGTACTTC. The encoded protein is CASSFNAPGQGRGSRSYEQYF.

The CDR3 sequence is CASSPRGTGRTYEQYF. Written as DNA, the CDR3 is TGTGCCAGTAGCCCAAGAGGGACAGGGCGGACCTACGAGCAGTACTTC. The chain carries TRBV19 and TRBJ2-7; 9 bases fit TRBD1. J gave up 2 bases and V 6 bases, and 11 bases lay outside the gene matches. Germline loops: CDR1 LNHDA, CDR2 SQIVND (reference sequence). The CDR3 has 16 residues.

The gene calls are TRBV9 and TRBJ2-1; 7 bases align to TRBD1. Trimming took 0 bases from V and 5 from J; bases not matched to a gene: 14. This CDR3 comprises 18 residues. CDR1 is SGDLS and CDR2 is YYNGEE in the germline V gene. CDR3 sequence (DNA): TGTGCCAGCAGCGTAGTGGGATTAGGGGGACAGAGAAACAATGAGCAGTTCTTC. Its protein is CASSVVGLGGQRNNEQFF.

The genes are TRBV11-3 and TRBJ2-5; a weak D match, TRBD2 (5 bases). Trimming left V 4 bases short and J 5 bases short, with 20 bases between. Germline-derived CDR1 and CDR2 are SGHNT and YENEEA. The CDR3 is 16 residues long. CDR3 sequence (DNA): TGTGCCAGCAGCTCGACGTCAGGACCGACGGGGGAGACCCAGTACTTC. Translation gives CASSSTSGPTGETQYF.

V and J are TRBV7-9 and TRBJ2-1, with 16 bases matching TRBD2. The length of the CDR3 is 17 residues. Germline V gene lookup returns CDR1 SEHNR and CDR2 FQNEAQ (reference sequence). Trimming at V came to 6 bases and at J to 6 bases, leaving 8 bases not matched to a gene. DNA for the CDR3: TGTGCCAGCAGACAGGGGACTAGCGGGAGGGCACCCAATGAGCAGTTCTTC. Amino acid sequence: CASRQGTSGRAPNEQFF.

This clone has only a few counts. The chain combines TRBV4-3 with TRBJ2-7, with D maybe TRBD2 (6 bases). The V end was cut by 4 bases, the J end by 1 base, with 14 bases between. Germline CDR1 and CDR2: LGHNA and YSLEER. The CDR3 has 15 amino acids. The CDR3 sequence: CASSRPGATSYEQYF. The CDR3 bases are TGCGCCAGCAGCCGACCGGGAGCCACATCCTACGAGCAGTACTTC.

This clone was observed a single time. The chain joins TRBV7-8 to TRBJ2-1; possible D gene TRBD1, 7 bases. In germline, CDR1 is SGHVS, CDR2 FQNEAQ. The V end was cut by 5 bases, the J end by 4 bases, with 9 bases between. This CDR3 spans 13 amino acids. CDR3 DNA: TGTGCCAGCAGCGCGGGACAGTACAATGAGCAGTTCTTC. Translated, it gives CASSAGQYNEQFF.

There are a few counts of this clone. J is TRBJ2-1 and V is TRBV6-1; possibly TRBD2 for D (6 bases). Germline V gives CDR1 MNHNS, CDR2 SASEGT. Deletions cut 2 bases from V and 9 bases from J, with 17 bases between. The CDR3 has 15 residues. The CDR3 region is CASSEWYGLEGEQFF. The DNA for the CDR3 is TGTGCCAGCAGTGAATGGTATGGGTTGGAGGGTGAGCAGTTCTTC.

The genes are TRBV4-2 and TRBJ2-7, with D possibly TRBD1 on 5 matching bases. Germline values: CDR1 LGHNA, CDR2 YNFKEQ. The germline V and J ends were trimmed by 3 bases and 0 bases, with 12 bases remaining between them. The CDR3 consists of 15 residues. The CDR3 DNA is TGTGCCAGCAGCCAGGGGCAGGGCCTCTCCTACGAGCAGTACTTC. Protein sequence: CASSQGQGLSYEQYF.

In this sample, this clone turned up once. This sequence joins TRBV5-1 and TRBJ2-3; TRBD1 might be the D (5 bases). This CDR3 spans 16 amino acids. CDR1 is SGHRS, CDR2 YFSETQ, per germline. Trimming left V 0 bases short and J 4 bases short, with 15 bases between. The CDR3 is CASSLAFRATADTQYF. The CDR3 coding sequence is TGCGCCAGCAGCTTGGCCTTCAGGGCGACAGCAGATACGCAGTATTTT.

This clone showed up just once. The chain employs TRBV9 and TRBJ1-2; maybe TRBD1 (6 bases). Germline V gene data show CDR1 as SGDLS and CDR2 as YYNGEE. V was clipped by 3 bases and J by 12 bases, with 15 bases between them. The length of the CDR3 is 12 residues. CDR3 region: CASSDQQGTNTF. In nucleotides, the CDR3 is TGTGCCAGCAGCGACCAACAGGGTACCAACACCTTC.

The rearrangement joins TRBV19 to TRBJ1-1; 9 bases fit TRBD1. Looked up from germline, CDR1 is LNHDA and CDR2 is SQIVND (reference sequence). The V segment lost 4 bases and the J segment 6 bases; nucleotides outside the gene matches: 12. The CDR3 consists of 16 residues. CDR3 nucleotides: TGTGCCAGTAGTACACTAGGGACAGGGTCGCGGGCTGAAGCTTTCTTT. Translating gives CASSTLGTGSRAEAFF.

Details on this clone: This CDR3 is missing its conserved last phenylalanine or tryptophan, likely due to a read error. The CDR3 nucleotides are TGTGCCAGCAGTCAGGGGCGCGTAGCACCCCTCCACCTT. Encoded protein: CASSQGRVAPLHL. This chain joins TRBV2 and TRBJ1-6; weak D call: TRBD1 (6 bases). V lost 5 bases, J lost 11 bases, and 13 bases lay in between. CDR1 and CDR2 (germline): SNHLY, FYNNEI. The CDR3 totals 13 residues.